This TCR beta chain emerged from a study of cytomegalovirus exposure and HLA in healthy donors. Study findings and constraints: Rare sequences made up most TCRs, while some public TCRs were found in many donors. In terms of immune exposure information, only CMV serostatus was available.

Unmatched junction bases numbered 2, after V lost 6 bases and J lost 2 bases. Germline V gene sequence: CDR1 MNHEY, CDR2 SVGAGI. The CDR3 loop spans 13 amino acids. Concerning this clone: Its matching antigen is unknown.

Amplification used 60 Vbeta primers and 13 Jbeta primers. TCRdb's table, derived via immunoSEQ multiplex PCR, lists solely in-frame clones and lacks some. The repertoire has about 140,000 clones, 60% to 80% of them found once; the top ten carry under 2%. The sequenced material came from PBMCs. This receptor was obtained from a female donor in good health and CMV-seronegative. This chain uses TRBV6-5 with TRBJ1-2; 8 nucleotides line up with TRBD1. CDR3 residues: CASRRTGNYGYTF. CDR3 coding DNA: TGTGCCAGCAGGAGGACAGGGAACTATGGCTACACCTTC.